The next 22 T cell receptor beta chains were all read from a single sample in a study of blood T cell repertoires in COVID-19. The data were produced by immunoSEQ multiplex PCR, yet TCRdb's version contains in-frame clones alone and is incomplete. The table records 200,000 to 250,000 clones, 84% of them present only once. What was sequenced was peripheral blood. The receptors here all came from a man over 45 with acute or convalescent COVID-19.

For the CDR3, the DNA is TGTGCCAGCTTCCAGGGACAAATGAACACTGAAGCTTTCTTT. Its translation is CASFQGQMNTEAFF. The V gene is TRBV28, the J gene TRBJ1-1, with a possible D match to TRBD1 (6 bases). With 8 bases removed from V and 0 bases from J, the gap between germline ends came to 13 bases. The CDR3 consists of 14 residues. CDR1 and CDR2 from the germline V gene are MDHEN and SYDVKM.

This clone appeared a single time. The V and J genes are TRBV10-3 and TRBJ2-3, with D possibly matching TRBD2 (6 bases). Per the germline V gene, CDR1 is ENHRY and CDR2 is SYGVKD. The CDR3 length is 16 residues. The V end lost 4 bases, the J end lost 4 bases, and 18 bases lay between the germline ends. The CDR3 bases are TGTGCCATCAGTGCCATAACGGGACTCCAGGCAGATACGCAGTATTTT. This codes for CAISAITGLQADTQYF.

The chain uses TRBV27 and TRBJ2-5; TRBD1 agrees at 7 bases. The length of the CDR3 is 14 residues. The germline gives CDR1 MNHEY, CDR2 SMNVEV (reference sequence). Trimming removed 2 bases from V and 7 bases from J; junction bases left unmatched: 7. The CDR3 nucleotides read TGTGCCAGCAGTTTAGACGACAGGGCGCCGACCCAGTACTTC. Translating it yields CASSLDDRAPTQYF.

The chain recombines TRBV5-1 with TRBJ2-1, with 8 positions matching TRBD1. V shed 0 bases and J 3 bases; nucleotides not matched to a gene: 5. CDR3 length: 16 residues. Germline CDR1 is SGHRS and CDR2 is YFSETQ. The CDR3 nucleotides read TGCGCCAGCAGCTTGGCCGTTGGACAGGGCTACAATGAGCAGTTCTTC. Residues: CASSLAVGQGYNEQFF.

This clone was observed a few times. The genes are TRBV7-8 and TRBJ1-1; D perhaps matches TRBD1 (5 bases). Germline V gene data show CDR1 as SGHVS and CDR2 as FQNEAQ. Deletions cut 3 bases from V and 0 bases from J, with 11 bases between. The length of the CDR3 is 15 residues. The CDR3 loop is CASSLSRGMNTEAFF. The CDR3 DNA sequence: TGTGCCAGCAGCTTGTCCCGGGGGATGAACACTGAAGCTTTCTTT.

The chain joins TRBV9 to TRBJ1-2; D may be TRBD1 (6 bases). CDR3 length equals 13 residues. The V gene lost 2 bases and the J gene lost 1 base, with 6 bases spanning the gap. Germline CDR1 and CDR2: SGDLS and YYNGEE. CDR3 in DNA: TGTGCCAGCAGCGTGGACAGTAACTATGGCTACACCTTC. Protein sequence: CASSVDSNYGYTF.

CDR3 sequence: CASSPETSGKGEQFF. CDR3 DNA: TGTGCCAGCAGCCCGGAGACTAGCGGGAAGGGTGAGCAGTTCTTC. V gene TRBV13 combines with J gene TRBJ2-1; 11 bases line up with TRBD2. CDR3 length: 15 amino acids. V lost 5 bases and J lost 9; bases outside the gene matches: 9. The germline CDR1 and CDR2 sequences are PRHDT and FYEKMQ (reference sequence).

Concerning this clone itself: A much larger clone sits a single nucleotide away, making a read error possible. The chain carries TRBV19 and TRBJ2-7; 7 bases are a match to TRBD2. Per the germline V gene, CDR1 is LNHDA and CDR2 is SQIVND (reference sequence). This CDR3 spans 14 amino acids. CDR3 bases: TGTACCAGTAGTATAGTGGAGACTAGCAGGGAGCAGTACTTC. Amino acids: CTSSIVETSREQYF.

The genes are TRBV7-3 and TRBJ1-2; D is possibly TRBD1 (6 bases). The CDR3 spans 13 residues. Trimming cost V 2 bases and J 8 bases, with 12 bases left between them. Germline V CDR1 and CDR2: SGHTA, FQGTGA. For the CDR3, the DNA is TGTGCCAGCAGCTTACAGGGGTCTAGGGGCTACACCTTC. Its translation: CASSLQGSRGYTF.

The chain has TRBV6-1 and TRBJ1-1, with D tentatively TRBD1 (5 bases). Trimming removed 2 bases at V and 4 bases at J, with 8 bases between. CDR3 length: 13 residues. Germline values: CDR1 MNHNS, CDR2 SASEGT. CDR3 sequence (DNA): TGTGCCAGCAGTGAATTTCAGGGCACTGAAGCTTTCTTT. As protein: CASSEFQGTEAFF.

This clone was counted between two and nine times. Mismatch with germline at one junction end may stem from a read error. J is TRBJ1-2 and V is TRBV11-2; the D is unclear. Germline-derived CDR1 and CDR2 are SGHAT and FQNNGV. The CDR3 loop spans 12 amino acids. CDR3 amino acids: CASRLPLAPDSF. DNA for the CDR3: TGTGCCAGCAGGTTACCCTTAGCACCCGACTCCTTC.

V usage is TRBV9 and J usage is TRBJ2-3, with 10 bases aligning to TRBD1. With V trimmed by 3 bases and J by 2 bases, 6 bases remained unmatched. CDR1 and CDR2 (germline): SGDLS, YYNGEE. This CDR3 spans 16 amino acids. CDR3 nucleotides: TGTGCCAGCAGCGCGGGGGGACAGGGGTTCACAGATACGCAGTATTTT. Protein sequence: CASSAGGQGFTDTQYF.

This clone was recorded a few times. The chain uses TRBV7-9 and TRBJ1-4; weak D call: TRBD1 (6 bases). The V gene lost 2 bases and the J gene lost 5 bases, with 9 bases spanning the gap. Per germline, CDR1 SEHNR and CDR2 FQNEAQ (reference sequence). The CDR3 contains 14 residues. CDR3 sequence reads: CASSLLQGNEKLFF. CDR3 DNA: TGTGCCAGCAGCTTATTGCAGGGGAATGAAAAACTGTTTTTT.

Here the CDR3 DNA reads TGTGCCAGCAGTTTAGAACAGGGGGCAGCTTTCTTT. It is translated as CASSLEQGAAFF. J is TRBJ1-1 and V is TRBV12-3 or TRBV12-4; 9 bases fit TRBD1. V lost 1 base and J lost 10; bases outside the gene matches: 1. The CDR3 covers 12 residues.

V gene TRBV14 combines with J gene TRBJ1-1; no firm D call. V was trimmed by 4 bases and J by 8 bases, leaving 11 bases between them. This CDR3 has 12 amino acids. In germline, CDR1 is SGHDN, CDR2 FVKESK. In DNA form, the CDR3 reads TGTGCCAGCAGCCCTTTCGGAGTCGAAGCTTTCTTT. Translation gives CASSPFGVEAFF. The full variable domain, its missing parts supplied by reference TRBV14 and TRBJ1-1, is EAGVTQFPSHSVIEKGQTVTLRCDPISGHDNLYWYRRVMGKEIKFLLHFVKESKQDESGMPNNRFLAERTGGTYSTLKVQPAELEDSGVYFCASSPFGVEAFFGQGTRLTVV.

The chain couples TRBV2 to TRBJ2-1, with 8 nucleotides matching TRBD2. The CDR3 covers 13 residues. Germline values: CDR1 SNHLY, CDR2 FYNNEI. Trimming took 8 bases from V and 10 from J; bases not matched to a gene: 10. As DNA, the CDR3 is TGTGCCAGCCGCCACGGGGGGGGTTGGGAGCAGTTCTTC. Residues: CASRHGGGWEQFF.

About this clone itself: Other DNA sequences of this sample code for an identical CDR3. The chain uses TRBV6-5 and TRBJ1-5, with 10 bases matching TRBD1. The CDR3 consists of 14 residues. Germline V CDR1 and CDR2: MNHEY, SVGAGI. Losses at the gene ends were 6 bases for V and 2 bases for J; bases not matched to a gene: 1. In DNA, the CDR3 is TGTGCCAGCAGCGGGACAGGGGGCAATCAGCCCCAGCATTTT. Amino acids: CASSGTGGNQPQHF.

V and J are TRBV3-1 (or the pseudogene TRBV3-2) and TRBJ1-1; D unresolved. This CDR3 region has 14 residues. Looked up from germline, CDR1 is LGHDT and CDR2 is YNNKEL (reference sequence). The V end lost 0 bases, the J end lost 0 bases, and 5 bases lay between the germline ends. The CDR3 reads CASSQDRLNTEAFF. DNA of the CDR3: TGTGCCAGCAGCCAAGATCGTCTGAACACTGAAGCTTTCTTT.

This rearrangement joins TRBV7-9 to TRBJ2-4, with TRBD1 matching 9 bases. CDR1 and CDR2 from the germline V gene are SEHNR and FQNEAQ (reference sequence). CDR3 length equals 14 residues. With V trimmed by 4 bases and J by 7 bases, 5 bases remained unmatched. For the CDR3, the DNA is TGTGCCAGCAGCTGGGACAGGGCAGTCAACATTCAGTACTTC. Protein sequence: CASSWDRAVNIQYF. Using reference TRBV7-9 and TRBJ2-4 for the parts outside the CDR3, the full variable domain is DTGVSQNPRHKITKRGQNVTFRCDPISEHNRLYWYRQTLGQGPEFLTYFQNEAQLEKSRLLSDRFSAERPKGSFSTLEIQRTEQGDSAMYLCASSWDRAVNIQYFGAGTRLSVL.

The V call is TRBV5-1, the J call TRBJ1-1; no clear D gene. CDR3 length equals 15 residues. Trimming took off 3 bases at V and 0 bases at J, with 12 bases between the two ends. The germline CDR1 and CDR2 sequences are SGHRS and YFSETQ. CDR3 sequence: CASSSRPVMNTEAFF. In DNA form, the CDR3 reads TGCGCCAGCAGCTCCCGCCCAGTTATGAACACTGAAGCTTTCTTT.

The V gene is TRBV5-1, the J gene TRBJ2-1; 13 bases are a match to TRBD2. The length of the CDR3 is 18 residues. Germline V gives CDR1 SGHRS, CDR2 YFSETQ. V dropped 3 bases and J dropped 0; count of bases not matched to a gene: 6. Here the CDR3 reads CASSWTSGGAYSYNEQFF. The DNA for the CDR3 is TGCGCCAGCAGCTGGACTAGCGGGGGCGCCTACTCCTACAATGAGCAGTTCTTC.

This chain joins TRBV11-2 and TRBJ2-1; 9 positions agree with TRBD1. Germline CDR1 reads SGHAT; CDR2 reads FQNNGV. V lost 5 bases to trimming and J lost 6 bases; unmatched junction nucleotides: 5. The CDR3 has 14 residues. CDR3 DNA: TGTGCCAGCAGCCTAGGGACAGGGCTCAATGAGCAGTTCTTC. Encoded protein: CASSLGTGLNEQFF.